The rows below give T cell receptor beta chains drawn from one sample of a study of T-cell memory formation after mild COVID-19. TCRdb re-called the 5' RACE reads with MiXCR, one entry per CDR3 protein. The sample holds under 300,000 distinct CDR3 sequences, 15% to 20% seen once. The sample consisted of PBMCs or a T cell subset sorted from them (not recorded which). These receptors all stem from a man between 18 and 35 years old who had mild COVID-19 (a few samples of this study predate the infection). Cell type and time point are not known. The CDR3 runs from the conserved cysteine through the conserved F or W. Fields, in order: V gene, D gene, J gene, clone size, CDR3 protein, CDR3 DNA. The D gene is left open where the match is weak. Expanded clones are given a class, and other clones once, few, many or no size at all.

TRBV6-2/TRBV6-3	.	TRBJ2-7	.	CASRRQLPYEQYF	TGTGCCAGCAGACGACAGCTGCCCTACGAGCAGTACTTC
TRBV20-1	.	TRBJ1-5	.	CSARGGPPPQHF	TGCAGTGCTAGAGGGGGTCCCCCGCCCCAGCATTTT
TRBV7-2	.	TRBJ1-1	.	CASSPDLTEAFF	TGTGCCAGCAGCCCCGATTTGACTGAAGCTTTCTTT
TRBV24-1	TRBD2	TRBJ2-1	.	CATSEASGGNEQFF	TGTGCCACCAGTGAGGCTAGCGGGGGGAATGAGCAGTTCTTC
TRBV7-2	.	TRBJ2-2	few	CASRPETFGELFF	TGTGCCAGCAGGCCGGAGACATTCGGGGAGCTGTTTTTT
TRBV20-1	.	TRBJ1-5	many	CSAWAGNQPQHF	TGCAGTGCCTGGGCAGGCAATCAGCCCCAGCATTTT
TRBV18	.	TRBJ1-1	.	CASSAKGDTEAFF	TGTGCCAGCTCTGCCAAGGGGGACACTGAAGCTTTCTTT
TRBV6-5	.	TRBJ1-1	.	CASSYTRRNTEAFF	TGTGCCAGCAGTTACACCAGGAGGAACACTGAAGCTTTCTTT
TRBV20-1	.	TRBJ2-3	.	CSAGGSYTQYF	TGCAGTGCCGGAGGGTCATATACGCAGTATTTT
TRBV9	.	TRBJ2-1	.	CASSTGTIYNEQFF	TGTGCCAGTTCGACAGGAACTATCTACAATGAGCAGTTCTTC
TRBV5-1	.	TRBJ2-5	few	CASSIAPETQYF	TGCGCCAGCAGCATAGCACCCGAGACCCAGTACTTC
TRBV7-9	TRBD1	TRBJ2-7	few	CASSPWTGGSYEQYF	TGTGCCAGCAGCCCCTGGACAGGAGGTTCCTACGAGCAGTACTTC
TRBV9	.	TRBJ2-5	few	CASSVGTQETQYF	TGTGCCAGCAGCGTAGGTACCCAAGAGACCCAGTACTTC
TRBV4-1	.	TRBJ2-7	many	CASSQVLGRSSYEQYF	TGCGCCAGCAGCCAAGTCCTCGGGCGGAGCTCCTACGAGCAGTACTTC
TRBV20-1	TRBD1	TRBJ1-1	few	CSARNRGLRAFF	TGCAGTGCTAGGAACAGGGGGCTAAGAGCTTTCTTT
TRBV5-1	TRBD1	TRBJ2-5	few	CASSQGQSEETQYF	TGCGCCAGCAGCCAGGGACAGTCCGAGGAGACCCAGTACTTC
TRBV6-5	TRBD2	TRBJ2-5	few	CASRRTSGSPRAWTQYF	TGTGCCAGCAGAAGGACTAGCGGGAGTCCTCGGGCATGGACCCAGTACTTC
TRBV12-3/TRBV12-4	TRBD1	TRBJ1-6	.	CASVSGTERTPLHF	TGTGCCAGCGTCTCCGGGACAGAAAGAACACCCCTCCACTTT
TRBV5-1	.	TRBJ2-5	many	CASSSPEIGTQYF	TGCGCCAGCAGCTCCCCAGAGATTGGGACCCAGTACTTC
TRBV2	.	TRBJ2-1	.	CASSEEGSNEQFF	TGTGCCAGCAGTGAAGAGGGGAGCAATGAGCAGTTCTTC
TRBV6-5	.	TRBJ1-5	.	CASSYGLDSNQPQHF	TGTGCCAGCAGTTACGGGTTGGATAGCAATCAGCCCCAGCATTTT
TRBV5-1	.	TRBJ2-5	many	CASSLGQETQYF	TGCGCCAGCAGCTTGGGGCAAGAGACCCAGTACTTC
TRBV25-1	.	TRBJ1-2	few	CASSEQSNYGYTF	TGTGCCAGCAGTGAACAGTCTAACTATGGCTACACCTTC
TRBV4-1	.	TRBJ1-2	.	CASSQGGTGYTF	TGCGCCAGCAGCCAAGGCGGGACAGGCTACACCTTC
TRBV10-3	.	TRBJ2-1	few	CAIGTANEQFF	TGTGCCATAGGAACAGCAAATGAGCAGTTCTTC
TRBV19	TRBD1	TRBJ1-2	.	CASSMGQSYGYTF	TGTGCCAGTAGTATGGGACAGTCCTATGGCTACACCTTC
TRBV6-6	.	TRBJ1-3	.	CASKTGSGNTIYF	TGTGCCAGCAAGACAGGATCTGGAAACACCATATATTTT
TRBV20-1	.	TRBJ2-3	few	CSARGGDTQYF	TGCAGTGCTAGAGGGGGGGATACGCAGTATTTT
TRBV12-3/TRBV12-4	TRBD1	TRBJ2-3	few	CASIDREQGDTQYF	TGTGCCAGCATCGACAGGGAGCAGGGAGATACGCAGTATTTT
TRBV11-2	.	TRBJ2-5	few	CASSPPGASRWEETQYF	TGTGCCAGCAGCCCCCCCGGGGCCTCGCGTTGGGAAGAGACCCAGTACTTC
TRBV7-2	TRBD2	TRBJ2-3	few	CASSQYGGASTDTQYF	TGTGCCAGCAGCCAATACGGGGGGGCTAGCACAGATACGCAGTATTTT
TRBV6-2/TRBV6-3	TRBD2	TRBJ2-1	.	CASRASGGSYNEQFF	TGTGCCAGCAGAGCCTCCGGGGGGAGCTACAATGAGCAGTTCTTC
TRBV27	TRBD2	TRBJ2-7	few	CASSSFLAGGGYEQYF	TGTGCCAGCAGTTCTTTCCTAGCGGGGGGAGGGTACGAGCAGTACTTC
TRBV11-2	.	TRBJ2-4	.	CASSLERLAKNIQYF	TGTGCCAGCAGCTTAGAAAGGCTAGCCAAAAACATTCAGTACTTC
TRBV7-2	.	TRBJ2-1	.	CASSLPPAGEQFF	TGTGCCAGCAGCTTGCCGCCAGCGGGTGAGCAGTTCTTC
TRBV12-3/TRBV12-4	.	TRBJ1-5	.	CASSSSVAHSNQPQHF	TGTGCCAGCAGTTCGTCGGTGGCCCATAGCAATCAGCCCCAGCATTTT
TRBV5-1	.	TRBJ2-5	many	CASSPGRAETQYF	TGCGCCAGCAGCCCGGGCAGGGCAGAGACCCAGTACTTC
TRBV5-1	.	TRBJ1-3	.	CASSFDFGPKAIYF	TGCGCCAGCAGCTTCGATTTCGGTCCAAAGGCCATATATTTT
TRBV25-1	.	TRBJ1-2	.	CVSSDPGLANYGYTF	TGTGTCAGCAGTGATCCAGGACTGGCTAACTATGGCTACACCTTC
TRBV3-1	.	TRBJ2-1	few	CAAGASYNEQFF	TGTGCCGCCGGGGCCTCCTACAATGAGCAGTTCTTC
TRBV3-1	TRBD1	TRBJ1-2	few	CASSQALTGVYGYTF	TGTGCCAGCAGCCAAGCACTAACAGGGGTCTATGGCTACACCTTC
TRBV7-2	.	TRBJ2-7	many	CASSSFGGSPLYEQYF	TGTGCCAGCAGCTCCTTCGGAGGTAGCCCCCTCTACGAGCAGTACTTC
TRBV3-1	TRBD1	TRBJ1-1	.	CASSQFAGGGMGEAFF	TGTGCCAGCAGCCAATTTGCAGGGGGCGGTATGGGTGAAGCTTTCTTT
TRBV3-1	TRBD1	TRBJ1-2	few	CASTIHPAGTVSGYTF	TGTGCCAGCACCATTCACCCCGCTGGGACAGTTTCCGGCTACACCTTC
TRBV3-1	.	TRBJ2-7	many	CASSPSGYEQYF	TGTGCCAGCAGCCCCAGCGGTTACGAGCAGTACTTC
TRBV30	.	TRBJ2-7	few	CAWKRGLWYEQYF	TGTGCCTGGAAAAGGGGCCTTTGGTACGAGCAGTACTTC
TRBV5-1	TRBD2	TRBJ2-3	many	CASSLASGGTDTQYF	TGCGCCAGCAGCTTGGCCAGCGGGGGCACAGATACGCAGTATTTT
TRBV11-3	TRBD2	TRBJ2-4	.	CASSLGSGEGNIQYF	TGTGCCAGCAGCTTAGGGAGCGGGGAAGGTAACATTCAGTACTTC
TRBV6-5	.	TRBJ2-1	.	CASSYSMFLAGGRDEQFF	TGTGCCAGCAGTTACTCGATGTTCTTGGCAGGGGGGCGGGATGAGCAGTTCTTC
TRBV6-5	TRBD2	TRBJ2-3	many	CAAQRGPTDTQYF	TGTGCCGCTCAGCGGGGGCCCACAGATACGCAGTATTTT
TRBV7-2	.	TRBJ1-2	.	CASTARDYGYTF	TGTGCCAGCACCGCCCGGGACTATGGCTACACCTTC
TRBV4-3	TRBD1	TRBJ1-1	.	CASSQDGGRGSFF	TGCGCCAGCAGCCAAGATGGCGGCAGGGGGTCTTTCTTT
TRBV20-1	.	TRBJ2-3	.	CSASHGGRDTQYF	TGCAGTGCTAGTCATGGGGGAAGGGATACGCAGTATTTT